The clone carrying this T cell receptor beta chain appeared once. CDR3 length: 17 residues. Per germline, CDR1 WNHNN and CDR2 SYGVQD (reference sequence). Trimming removed 2 bases from V and 0 bases from J; junction bases left unmatched: 5. The data originate from a study of T cells in lung cancer brain metastases. Profiled with immunoSEQ multiplex PCR; TCRdb holds only in-frame clones, not every one. The data contain 4,500 to 5,000 clones, around 85% of them singletons. The gene calls are TRBV10-1 and TRBJ2-7; 12 nucleotides match TRBD2. The sequenced sample consisted of tumor tissue from the primary lung tumor. This receptor was identified in a man over 45 with non-small cell lung cancer. The CDR3 DNA follows: TGCGCCAGCAGTGAGGGGACTAGCGGGTGGAGCTCCTACGAGCAGTACTTC. Translating gives CASSEGTSGWSSYEQYF.